This T cell receptor (beta chain) was profiled in a study of control samples from healthy donors and cancer patients. Generated by immunoSEQ multiplex PCR, the TCRdb table keeps only in-frame clones and is missing some. The sample consists of tens of thousands of clones, about 88% of them appearing once. The CDR3 sequence is 13 residues long. The germline V gene has CDR1 SGHAT and CDR2 FQNNGV. V was trimmed by 3 bases and J by 2 bases, leaving 6 bases between them. The sequencing sample was made of blood. The rearrangement joins TRBV11-2 to TRBJ2-3, with a possible D match to TRBD2 (5 bases). This TCR was sampled from a woman aged 70-85 years in good health. The CDR3 DNA reads TGTGCCAGCAGCTTGACTATCACAGATACGCAGTATTTT. This gives the protein CASSLTITDTQYF.